This T cell receptor beta chain was captured by sequencing in a study of blood T cell repertoires in COVID-19. About the research overall: COVID-19 samples, acute and convalescent, were from the United States, Italy and Spain. T cells, B-cell-depleted T cells, or PBMCs supplied cDNA or gDNA.

Per the original methods: Reference gene primers were amplified, and this amplification served to estimate nucleated cell counts. TCRdb's copy holds only in-frame clones and misses some; the assay was immunoSEQ multiplex PCR. V, J and clone size are taken as reported in that table, and D and trimming were inferred from the DNA itself. The table records 68,000 or so clones, more than 75% of them present only once. This CDR3 spans 16 amino acids. The ends lost 1 base at V and 5 bases at J; junction bases unmatched: 7. Germline V lookup: CDR1 GTSNPN, CDR2 SVGIG (reference sequence). This clonotype was obtained from a man aged 45-65 years with active COVID-19. The V and J genes are TRBV30 and TRBJ2-2; 10 nucleotides match TRBD2. The specimen was peripheral blood. Here the CDR3 reads CAWSGLAGEGTGELFF. The CDR3 region has the DNA TGTGCCTGGAGTGGGCTAGCGGGAGAGGGAACCGGGGAGCTGTTTTTT.